Listed below are T cell receptor beta chains from one sample, sequenced in a study of shared clonotypes between healthy human individuals. Data came from immunoSEQ multiplex PCR; TCRdb stores just in-frame clones and leaves some out. The sample includes over 1.4 million clones, roughly 97% of them seen just once. Sequencing was done on a sample of naive CD4+ T cells sorted from blood. The origin of the receptors is a young man in good health. The CDR3 runs from the conserved cysteine through the conserved F or W. Each record gives: CDR3 protein, V gene, J gene.

CASSLGGNSYNEQFF,TRBV5-1,TRBJ2-1
CASSWTATNEKLFF,TRBV7-9,TRBJ1-4
CATGAGVGEQYF,TRBV6-5,TRBJ2-7
CASSVSLAANQPQHF,TRBV2,TRBJ1-5
CASSLDLAVGKLFF,TRBV11-2,TRBJ1-4
CSEGTSGGYTF,TRBV20-1,TRBJ1-2
CASTAGGVDYGYTF,TRBV6-5,TRBJ1-2
CASSGDSVTGELFF,TRBV7-3,TRBJ2-2
CASSLAGLYSNQPQHF,TRBV7-2,TRBJ1-5
CASSPTAAWNEQFF,TRBV7-2,TRBJ2-1
CASSLVGRADTQYF,TRBV11-2,TRBJ2-3
CASSYSRLAPLGTQYF,TRBV6-5,TRBJ2-3
CASSLPGDTQYF,TRBV7-9,TRBJ2-3
CASSQLSRGRGELFF,TRBV11-2,TRBJ2-2
CASSLRMEGETQYF,TRBV27,TRBJ2-5
CASSGARLNEQFF,TRBV6-4,TRBJ2-1
CSAKTETQYF,TRBV29-1,TRBJ2-5
CANSRASRDGSSYEQYF,TRBV5-1,TRBJ2-7
CASSRRGTAQEAQYF,TRBV7-9,TRBJ2-5
CASSQENGYTF,TRBV4-2,TRBJ1-2
CASSQPPEGDWEETQYF,TRBV4-1,TRBJ2-5
CASREPGTGFEQYF,TRBV2,TRBJ2-7
CATPAGDSYEQYF,TRBV27,TRBJ2-7
CASSQNSGGPTGELFF,TRBV18,TRBJ2-2
CASSQDGRNEQYF,TRBV4-3,TRBJ2-7
CASSFGDTSYEQYF,TRBV28,TRBJ2-7
CASSLASGDEQYF,TRBV5-1,TRBJ2-7